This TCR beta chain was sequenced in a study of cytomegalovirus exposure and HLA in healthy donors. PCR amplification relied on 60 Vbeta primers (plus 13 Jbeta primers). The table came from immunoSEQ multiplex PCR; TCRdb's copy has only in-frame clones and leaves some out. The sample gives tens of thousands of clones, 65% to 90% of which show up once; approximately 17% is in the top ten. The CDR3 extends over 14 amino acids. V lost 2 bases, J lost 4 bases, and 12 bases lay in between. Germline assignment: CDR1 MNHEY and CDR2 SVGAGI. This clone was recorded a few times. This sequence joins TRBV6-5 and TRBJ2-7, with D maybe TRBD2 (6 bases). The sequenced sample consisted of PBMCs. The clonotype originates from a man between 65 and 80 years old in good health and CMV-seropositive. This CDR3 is CASSYRGSGYEQYF. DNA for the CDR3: TGTGCCAGCAGTTACCGGGGGAGTGGGTACGAGCAGTACTTC.